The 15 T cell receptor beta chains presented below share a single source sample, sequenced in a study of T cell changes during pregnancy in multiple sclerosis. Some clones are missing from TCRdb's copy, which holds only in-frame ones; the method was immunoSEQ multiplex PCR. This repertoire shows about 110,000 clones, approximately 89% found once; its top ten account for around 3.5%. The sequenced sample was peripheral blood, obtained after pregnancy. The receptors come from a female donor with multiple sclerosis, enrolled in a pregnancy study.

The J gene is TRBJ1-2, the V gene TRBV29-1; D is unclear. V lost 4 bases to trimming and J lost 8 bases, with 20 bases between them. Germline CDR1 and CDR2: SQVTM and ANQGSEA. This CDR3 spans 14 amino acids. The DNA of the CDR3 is TGCAGCGTTGGGTTCTTGGTCGGTGGAGAGGGCTACACCTTC. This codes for CSVGFLVGGEGYTF. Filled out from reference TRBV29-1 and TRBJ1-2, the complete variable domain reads SAVISQKPSRDICQRGTSLTIQCQVDSQVTMMFWYRQQPGQSLTLIATANQGSEATYESGFVIDKFPISRPNLTFSTLTVSNMSPEDSSIYLCSVGFLVGGEGYTFGSGTRLTVV.

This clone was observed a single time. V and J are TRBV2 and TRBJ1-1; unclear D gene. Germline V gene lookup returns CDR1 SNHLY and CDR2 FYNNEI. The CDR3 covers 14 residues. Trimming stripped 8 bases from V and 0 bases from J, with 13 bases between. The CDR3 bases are TGTGCCAGCGCTGATGGCTTCTTGAACACTGAAGCTTTCTTT. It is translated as CASADGFLNTEAFF.

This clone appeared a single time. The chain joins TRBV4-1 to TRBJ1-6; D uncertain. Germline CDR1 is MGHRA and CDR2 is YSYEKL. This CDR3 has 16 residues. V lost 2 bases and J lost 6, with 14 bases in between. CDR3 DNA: TGCGCCAGCAGCCAAATGGGAGGAGTGCCTAATTCACCCCTCCACTTT. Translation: CASSQMGGVPNSPLHF.

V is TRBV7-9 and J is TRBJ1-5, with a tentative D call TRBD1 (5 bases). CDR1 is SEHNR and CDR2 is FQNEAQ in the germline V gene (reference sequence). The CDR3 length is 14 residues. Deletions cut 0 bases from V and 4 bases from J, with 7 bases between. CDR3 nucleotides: TGTGCCAGCAGCTTAGCCGGGGGAAATCAGCCCCAGCATTTT. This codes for CASSLAGGNQPQHF. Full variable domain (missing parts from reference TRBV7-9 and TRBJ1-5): DTGVSQNPRHKITKRGQNVTFRCDPISEHNRLYWYRQTLGQGPEFLTYFQNEAQLEKSRLLSDRFSAERPKGSFSTLEIQRTEQGDSAMYLCASSLAGGNQPQHFGDGTRLSIL.

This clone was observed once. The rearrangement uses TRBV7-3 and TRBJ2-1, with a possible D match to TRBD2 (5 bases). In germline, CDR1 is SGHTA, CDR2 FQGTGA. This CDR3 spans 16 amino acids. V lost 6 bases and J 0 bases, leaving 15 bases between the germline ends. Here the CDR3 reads CASSLAPWGSYNEQFF. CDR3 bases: TGTGCCAGCAGTCTAGCACCTTGGGGCTCCTACAATGAGCAGTTCTTC.

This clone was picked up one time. DNA of the CDR3: TGTGCCAGCAGTTCCACTAGCGGGGGGGCCACTGAGCAGTTCTTC. It translates to CASSSTSGGATEQFF. The genes are TRBV27 and TRBJ2-1, with TRBD2 matching 13 bases. Per the germline V gene, CDR1 is MNHEY and CDR2 is SMNVEV (reference sequence). V lost 4 bases, J lost 9 bases, and 6 bases stayed unmatched. This CDR3 contains 15 residues.

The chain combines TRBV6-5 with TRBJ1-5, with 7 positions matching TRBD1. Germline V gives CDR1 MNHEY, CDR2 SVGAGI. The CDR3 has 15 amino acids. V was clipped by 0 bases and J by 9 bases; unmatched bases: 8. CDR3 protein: CASSYSTGRFSPQHF. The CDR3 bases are TGTGCCAGCAGTTACTCGACAGGGAGGTTTTCGCCCCAGCATTTT.

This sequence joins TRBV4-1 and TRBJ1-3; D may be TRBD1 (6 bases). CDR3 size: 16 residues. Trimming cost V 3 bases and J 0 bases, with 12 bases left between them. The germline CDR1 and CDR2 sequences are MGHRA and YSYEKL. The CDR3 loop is CASSQQTGNSGNTIYF. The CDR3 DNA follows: TGCGCCAGCAGCCAGCAGACAGGTAACTCTGGAAACACCATATATTTT.

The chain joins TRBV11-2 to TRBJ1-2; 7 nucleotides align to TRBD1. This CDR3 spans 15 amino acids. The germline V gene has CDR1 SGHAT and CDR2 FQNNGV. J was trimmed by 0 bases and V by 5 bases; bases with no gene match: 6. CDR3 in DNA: TGTGCCAGCAGCGAACAGGGGACCCCTAACTATGGCTACACCTTC. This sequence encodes CASSEQGTPNYGYTF.

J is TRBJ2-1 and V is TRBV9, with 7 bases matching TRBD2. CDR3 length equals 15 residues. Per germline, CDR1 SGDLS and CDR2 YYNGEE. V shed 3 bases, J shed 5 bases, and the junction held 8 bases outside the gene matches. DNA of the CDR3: TGTGCCAGCAGCGCGTGGGGGGGTGGAAACAATGAGCAGTTCTTC. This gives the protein CASSAWGGGNNEQFF.

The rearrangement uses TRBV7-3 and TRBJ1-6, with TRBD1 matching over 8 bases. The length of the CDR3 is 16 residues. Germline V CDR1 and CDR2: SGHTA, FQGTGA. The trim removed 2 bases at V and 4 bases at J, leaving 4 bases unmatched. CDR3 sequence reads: CASSLSGGNYNSPLHF. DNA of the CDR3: TGTGCCAGCAGCTTATCAGGGGGCAATTATAATTCACCCCTCCACTTT.

CDR3: CASSVGGGPSYEQYF. In DNA form, the CDR3 reads TGTGCCAGCAGTGTGGGGGGAGGGCCTTCCTACGAGCAGTACTTC. V is TRBV6-1 and J is TRBJ2-7; 7 bases are a match to TRBD2. V shed 4 bases, J shed 1 base, and the junction held 7 bases outside the gene matches. In germline, CDR1 is MNHNS, CDR2 SASEGT. The length of the CDR3 is 15 residues.

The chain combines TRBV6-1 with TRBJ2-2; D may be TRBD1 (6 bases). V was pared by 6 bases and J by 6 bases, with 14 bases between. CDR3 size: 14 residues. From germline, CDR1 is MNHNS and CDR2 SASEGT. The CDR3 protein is CASSTSGGSGELFF. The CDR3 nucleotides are TGTGCCAGCAGCACCAGTGGGGGCTCCGGGGAGCTGTTTTTT.

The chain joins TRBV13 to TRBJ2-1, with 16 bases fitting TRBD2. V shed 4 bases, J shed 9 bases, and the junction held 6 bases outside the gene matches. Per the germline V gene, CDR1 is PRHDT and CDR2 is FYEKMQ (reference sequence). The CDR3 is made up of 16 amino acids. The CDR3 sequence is CASSSGTSGGASEQFF. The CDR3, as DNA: TGTGCCAGCAGCTCCGGGACTAGCGGGGGGGCCAGTGAGCAGTTCTTC.

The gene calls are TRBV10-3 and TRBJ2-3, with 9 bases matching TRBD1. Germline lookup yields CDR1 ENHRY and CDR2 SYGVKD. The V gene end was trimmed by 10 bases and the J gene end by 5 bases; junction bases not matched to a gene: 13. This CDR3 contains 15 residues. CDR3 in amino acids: CATSTSGTGIDTQYF. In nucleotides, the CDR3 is TGTGCCACCTCCACTTCCGGGACAGGGATAGATACGCAGTATTTT.